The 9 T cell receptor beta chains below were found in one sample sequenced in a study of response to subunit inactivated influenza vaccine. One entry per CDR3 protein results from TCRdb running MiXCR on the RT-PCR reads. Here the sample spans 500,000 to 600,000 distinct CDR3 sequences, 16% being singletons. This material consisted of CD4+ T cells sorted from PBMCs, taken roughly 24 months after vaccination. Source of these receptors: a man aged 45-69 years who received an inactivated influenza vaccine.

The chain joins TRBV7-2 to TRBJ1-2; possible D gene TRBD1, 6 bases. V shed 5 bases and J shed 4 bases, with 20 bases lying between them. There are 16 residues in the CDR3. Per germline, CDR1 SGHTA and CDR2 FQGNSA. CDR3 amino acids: CASSLGQTFSSYGYTF. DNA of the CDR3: TGTGCCAGCAGCCTTGGACAGACCTTTTCCTCCTATGGCTACACCTTC.

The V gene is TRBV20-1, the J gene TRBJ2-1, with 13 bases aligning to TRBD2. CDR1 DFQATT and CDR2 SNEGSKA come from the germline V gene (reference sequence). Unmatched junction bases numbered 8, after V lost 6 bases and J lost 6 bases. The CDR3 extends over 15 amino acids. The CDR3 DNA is TGCAGTGCGCCCCGGACTAGCGGGAGCCCCAATGAGCAGTTCTTC. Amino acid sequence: CSAPRTSGSPNEQFF.

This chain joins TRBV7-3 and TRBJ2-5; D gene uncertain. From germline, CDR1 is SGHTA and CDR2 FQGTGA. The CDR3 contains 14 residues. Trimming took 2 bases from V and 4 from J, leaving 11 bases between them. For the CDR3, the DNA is TGTGCCAGCAGCTTATTTCCCCGAGGAGAGACCCAGTACTTC. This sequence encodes CASSLFPRGETQYF.

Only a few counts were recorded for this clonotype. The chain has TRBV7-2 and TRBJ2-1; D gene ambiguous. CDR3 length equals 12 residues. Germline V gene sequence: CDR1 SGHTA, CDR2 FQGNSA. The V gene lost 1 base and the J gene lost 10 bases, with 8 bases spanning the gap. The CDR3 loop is CASSLVQWEQFF. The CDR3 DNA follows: TGTGCCAGCAGCTTAGTCCAATGGGAGCAGTTCTTC.

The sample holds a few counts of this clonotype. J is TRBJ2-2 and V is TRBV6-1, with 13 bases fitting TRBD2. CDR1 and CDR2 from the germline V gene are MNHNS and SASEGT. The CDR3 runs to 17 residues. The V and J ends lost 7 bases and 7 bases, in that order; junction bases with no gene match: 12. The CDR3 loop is CASKGLAGVTPGGELFF. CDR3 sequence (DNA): TGTGCCAGCAAAGGACTAGCGGGAGTGACCCCAGGCGGGGAGCTGTTTTTT.

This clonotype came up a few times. In nucleotides, the CDR3 is TGTGCCAGCAGCCTCCTTCTAGCGGGGGGCACCGGGGAGCTGTTTTTT. Protein product: CASSLLLAGGTGELFF. The chain combines TRBV7-9 with TRBJ2-2; 11 bases agree with TRBD2. Germline CDR1 and CDR2: SEHNR and FQNEAQ (reference sequence). V shed 5 bases, J shed 4 bases, and the junction held 6 bases outside the gene matches. This CDR3 has 16 residues.

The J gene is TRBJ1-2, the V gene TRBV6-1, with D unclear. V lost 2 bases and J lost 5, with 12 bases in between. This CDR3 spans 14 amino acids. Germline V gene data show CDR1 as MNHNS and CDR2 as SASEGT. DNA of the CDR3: TGTGCCAGCAGTGAATATTATTCGTCATATGGCTACACCTTC. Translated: CASSEYYSSYGYTF.

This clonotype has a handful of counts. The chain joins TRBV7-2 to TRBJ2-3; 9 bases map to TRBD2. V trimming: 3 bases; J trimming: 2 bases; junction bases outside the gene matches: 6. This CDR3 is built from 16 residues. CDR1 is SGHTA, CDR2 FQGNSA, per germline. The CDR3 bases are TGTGCCAGCAGCTTGGGAGCGGGGGGACTCACAGATACGCAGTATTTT. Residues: CASSLGAGGLTDTQYF.

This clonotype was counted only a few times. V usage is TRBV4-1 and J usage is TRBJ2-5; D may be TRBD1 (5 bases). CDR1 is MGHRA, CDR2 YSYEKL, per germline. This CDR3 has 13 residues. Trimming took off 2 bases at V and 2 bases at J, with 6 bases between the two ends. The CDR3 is CASSQRQQETQYF. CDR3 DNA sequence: TGCGCCAGCAGCCAACGACAGCAAGAGACCCAGTACTTC.